The subject of this entry is one TCR beta chain. Its antigen is not known. Trimming removed 3 bases from V and 2 bases from J, with 13 bases in between. CDR1 LNHDA and CDR2 SQIVND come from the germline V gene (reference sequence). The CDR3 consists of 16 residues. The TCRbeta library was prepared with unique molecular identifiers. In TCRdb, the PCR reads were re-called with MiXCR into one record per CDR3 protein. The sample consists of just under 350,000 distinct CDR3 sequences, 16% of them appearing once. This sample was included in a study of T-cell reconstitution after alpha-beta-depleted transplantation in children. The study, taken as a whole, reports: Surviving recipient cells, namely T cells and thymic progenitors, were the source of high day-60 TCRbeta diversity in some patients. Several hundred expanded graft clones reportedly supplied alpha-beta T cells about two months after transplant. From newly produced T cells came most of the T-cell counts and diversity one year after transplant.

The chain combines TRBV19 with TRBJ2-2; TRBD1 might be the D (6 bases). The sequence was obtained from a male patient between 2 and 15 years old who had a stem cell transplant for acute lymphoblastic leukemia, so the T cells may come from the graft donor. The material was PBMCs, mostly from graft donor cells, obtained 360 days after TCRalphabeta/CD19-depleted stem cell transplant. CDR3: CASSMPRGDNTGELFF. Written as DNA, the CDR3 is TGTGCCAGTAGTATGCCCAGGGGCGACAACACCGGGGAGCTGTTTTTT.